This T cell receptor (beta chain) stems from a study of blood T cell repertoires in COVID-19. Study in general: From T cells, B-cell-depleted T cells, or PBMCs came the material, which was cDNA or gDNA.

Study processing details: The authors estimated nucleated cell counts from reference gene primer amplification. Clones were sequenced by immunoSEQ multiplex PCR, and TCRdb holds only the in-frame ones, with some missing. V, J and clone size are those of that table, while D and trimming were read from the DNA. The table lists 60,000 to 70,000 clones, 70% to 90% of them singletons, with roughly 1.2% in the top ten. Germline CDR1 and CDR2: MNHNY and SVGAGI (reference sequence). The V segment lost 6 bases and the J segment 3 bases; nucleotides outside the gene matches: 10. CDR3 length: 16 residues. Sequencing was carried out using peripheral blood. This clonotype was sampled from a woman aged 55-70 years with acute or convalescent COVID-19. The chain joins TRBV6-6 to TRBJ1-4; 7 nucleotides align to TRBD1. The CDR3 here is CASSYGLGQSNEKLFF. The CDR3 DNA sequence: TGTGCCAGCAGCTACGGGTTGGGACAGTCTAATGAAAAACTGTTTTTT.